This section outlines one TCR beta chain sequence together with its context. The target antigen is unknown. Primers for the PCR totalled 60 Vbeta and 13 Jbeta. Here immunoSEQ multiplex PCR was the method, and the copy in TCRdb shows in-frame clones only, minus some. The data contain about 160,000 clones, about 71% of them seen just once; the ten biggest clones take up 2.8%. V shed 1 base, J shed 1 base, and the junction held 1 base outside the gene matches. Germline V gene sequence: CDR1 SGHTA, CDR2 FQGNSA. The CDR3 has 16 amino acids. This sample was taken from a study of cytomegalovirus exposure and HLA in healthy donors. General study results and limits: Accounts indicate the classifier identified cytomegalovirus status with strong specificity and sensitivity. CMV antigen specificity was confirmed in vitro for a few CMV-associated chains. While the bulk of TCR sequences proved rare, some public TCRs turned up in many donors.

Healthy donors of bone marrow made up the group. V gene TRBV7-2 combines with J gene TRBJ2-5; 12 bases are shared with TRBD2. The TCR originated in a woman aged 30 to 39 in good health and CMV-seronegative. The sequencing sample was made of PBMCs. DNA for the CDR3: TGTGCCAGCAGCTTAGGACTAGCGGGGGCCCAAGAGACCCAGTACTTC. This codes for CASSLGLAGAQETQYF.